This T cell receptor (beta chain) was sequenced in a study of T-cell reconstitution after alpha-beta-depleted transplantation in children. Study-level findings and limits: Several hundred expanded graft clones reportedly gave rise to the alpha-beta T cells present about two months after transplant. Surviving recipient cells, namely T cells and thymic progenitors, were the source of high day-60 TCRbeta diversity in some patients.

Construction of the TCRbeta library involved unique molecular identifiers. TCRdb reprocessed the PCR reads with MiXCR, giving one entry per CDR3 protein. This table has around 240,000 distinct CDR3 sequences, roughly 8.2% appearing once. This clonotype was recorded at least ten times. Its antigen is unknown. The CDR3 contains 14 residues. The germline CDR1 and CDR2 sequences are MGHDK and SYGVNS. The V end was cut by 2 bases, the J end by 6 bases, with 14 bases between. This chain connects TRBV25-1 to TRBJ2-7; D is perhaps TRBD2 (5 bases). The specimen comprised PBMCs, mostly from graft donor cells, sampled 180 days after TCRalphabeta/CD19-depleted stem cell transplant. The TCR originated in a male patient between 10 and 17 years old who had a stem cell transplant for acute lymphoblastic leukemia, so the T cells may come from the graft donor. The CDR3 spells CASSEAGVAGEQYF. CDR3 in DNA: TGTGCCAGCAGTGAAGCAGGAGTCGCGGGCGAGCAGTACTTC.